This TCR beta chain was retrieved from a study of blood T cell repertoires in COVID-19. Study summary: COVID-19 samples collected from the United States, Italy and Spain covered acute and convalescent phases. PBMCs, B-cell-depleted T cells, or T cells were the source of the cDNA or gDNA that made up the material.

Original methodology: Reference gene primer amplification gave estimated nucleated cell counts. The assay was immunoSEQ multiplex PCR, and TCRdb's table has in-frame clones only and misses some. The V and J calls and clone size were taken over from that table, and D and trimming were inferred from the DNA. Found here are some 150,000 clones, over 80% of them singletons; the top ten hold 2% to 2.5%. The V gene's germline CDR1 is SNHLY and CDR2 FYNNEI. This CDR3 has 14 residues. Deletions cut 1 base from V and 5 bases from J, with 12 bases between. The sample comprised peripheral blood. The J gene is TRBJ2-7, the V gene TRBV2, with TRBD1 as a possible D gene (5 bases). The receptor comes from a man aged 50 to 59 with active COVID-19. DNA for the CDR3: TGTGCCAGCAGTGAAGGGACATTCTCGGACGAGCAGTACTTC. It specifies CASSEGTFSDEQYF.